A selection of T cell receptor beta chains follows, all from one sample in a study of cytomegalovirus exposure and HLA in healthy donors. Profiled with immunoSEQ multiplex PCR; TCRdb holds only in-frame clones, not every one. The sample consists of roughly 190,000 clones, over 65% of them appearing once. Sequenced material: PBMCs. These receptors came from a woman aged 25 to 45 in good health and CMV-seronegative. CDR3s leave out the opening cysteine and the closing phenylalanine or tryptophan. Not all rows give a size; the values are once, few, many and, for expanded clones, a class.

>once|TRBJ2-7|TRBV7-3
ASSPQTGTASEQY
>few|TRBJ1-3|TRBV28
ASSVPTGNTIY
>-|TRBJ2-5|TRBV19
ASRPTDRGQETQY
>-|TRBJ1-5|TRBV7-2
ASSSTRDSNQPQH
>-|TRBJ2-3|TRBV27
ASSLVGSTQY
>-|TRBJ2-2|TRBV19
ASSITWRNTGELF
>-|TRBJ1-2|TRBV5-1
ASSLDMPYGYT
>-|TRBJ1-6|TRBV2
ASTGGRDNSPLH
>once|TRBJ2-7|TRBV29-1
SGGSGSSFAEQY
>-|TRBJ1-1|TRBV6-1
ASSEDWVGQGLNTEAF
>few|TRBJ2-3|TRBV5-1
ASSLGPGANTDTQY
>-|TRBJ2-2|TRBV27
ASSLSPSGNTGELF
>once|TRBJ2-4|TRBV6-5
ASSYDAAGNIQY
>-|TRBJ2-2|TRBV6-5
ATRNRGRTGELF
>-|TRBJ1-2|TRBV29-1
SVATGFNGYT
>-|TRBJ1-1|TRBV28
ASGKRGAF
>-|-|TRBV2
ASSEPGTRVYEQY
>once|TRBJ2-3|TRBV5-1
ASSLWTSGGAGTDTQY
>-|TRBJ1-1|TRBV12-5
ASGDTGYAEAF
>-|TRBJ2-7|TRBV27
ASSSGLESSYEQY
>-|TRBJ2-3|TRBV19
ASSKTSGTTDTQY
>-|TRBJ1-1|TRBV5-1
ASSFSTANTEAF
>-|TRBJ1-6|TRBV2
ASSVRDRGESPLH
>-|TRBJ1-6|TRBV15
ATSLASETPLH
>-|TRBJ2-6|TRBV29-1
SVTPTGTGANVLT
>-|TRBJ1-6|TRBV18
ASSPGQGWNSPLH
>-|TRBJ2-2|TRBV18
ASSGPGGLGELF
>-|TRBJ1-4|TRBV19
ASTAGEKLF
>-|TRBJ1-2|TRBV19
ASSITDRGYGYT
>-|TRBJ1-2|TRBV5-4
AVLGGGLNYGYT
>-|TRBJ1-1|TRBV19
ASSIGGGTEAF
>-|TRBJ2-5|TRBV6-1
ASSLWGQGQETQY
>-|TRBJ1-1|TRBV9
ASSETGAVGKTF
>-|TRBJ1-1|TRBV6-1
ASTVQGTLNTEAF
>-|TRBJ1-2|TRBV7-2
ASSPGVGQGRAGGYT
>-|TRBJ2-3|TRBV9
ASSVRPGYADTQY